Following are 20 T cell receptor beta chains from one sample sequenced in a study of T-cell memory formation after mild COVID-19. TCRdb reprocessed the 5' RACE reads via MiXCR and lists one record per CDR3 protein. The sample holds around 320,000 distinct CDR3 sequences, roughly 19% seen once. Sequencing used PBMCs or a T cell subset sorted from them (not recorded which). Source of these receptors: a man aged 18 to 29 who had mild COVID-19 (a few samples of this study predate the infection). Cell type and time point are not known.

The chain has TRBV6-2 or TRBV6-3 and TRBJ1-5, with D tentatively TRBD1 (6 bases). Trimming removed 4 bases from V and 7 bases from J, with 20 bases in between. CDR1 and CDR2 (germline): MNHEY, SVGEGT. This CDR3 is built from 16 residues. This chain's CDR3 is CASSLRGAGRGQPQHF. The CDR3 DNA sequence: TGTGCCAGCAGTTTGAGGGGGGCCGGGCGGGGACAGCCCCAGCATTTT.

At least ten counts were recorded for this clonotype. This chain links TRBV27 with TRBJ1-2, with a tentative D call TRBD1 (6 bases). Between the trimmed V and J ends, which lost 8 bases and 8 bases, there was a span of 21 bases. Looked up from germline, CDR1 is MNHEY and CDR2 is SMNVEV (reference sequence). The CDR3 has 14 amino acids. CDR3 amino acids: CASSTWGGRAGYTF. Written as DNA, the CDR3 is TGTGCCAGCTCAACCTGGGGGGGCAGGGCGGGCTACACCTTC.

This chain connects TRBV7-2 to TRBJ2-3; unclear D gene. V was pared by 2 bases and J by 3 bases, with 15 bases between. CDR1 and CDR2 from the germline V gene are SGHTA and FQGNSA. The CDR3 spans 16 residues. DNA for the CDR3: TGTGCCAGCAGCTTATCATCGTCCGCCGGAACAGATACGCAGTATTTT. As protein: CASSLSSSAGTDTQYF.

This chain connects TRBV12-3 or TRBV12-4 to TRBJ1-4; D may be TRBD1 (5 bases). There are 17 residues in the CDR3. V gave up 6 bases and J gave up 7 bases, with 24 bases separating them. The CDR3 sequence is CASSGRYSGIDSEKLFF. The CDR3 DNA sequence: TGTGCCAGCAGCGGTCGGTATTCAGGGATCGATAGTGAAAAACTGTTTTTT.

This clonotype was picked up a small number of times. The rearrangement joins TRBV6-5 to TRBJ2-1, with TRBD1 as a possible D gene (6 bases). Germline loops: CDR1 MNHEY, CDR2 SVGAGI. With 9 bases removed from V and 3 bases from J, the gap between germline ends came to 15 bases. The CDR3 is 14 amino acids. CDR3 in amino acids: CARGPGHLYNEQFF. The CDR3 nucleotides read TGTGCCAGAGGGCCGGGACACCTCTACAATGAGCAGTTCTTC.

The chain employs TRBV18 and TRBJ2-2; D ambiguous. V was shortened by 3 bases and J by 5 bases, with 19 bases between the two germline ends. Germline V gene sequence: CDR1 KGHSH, CDR2 LQKENI. There are 17 residues in the CDR3. This CDR3 is CASSPPPPGRLTGELFF. DNA of the CDR3: TGTGCCAGCTCACCGCCCCCCCCGGGCCGTTTAACCGGGGAGCTGTTTTTT.

As regards this clonotype: A read error may produce the germline difference seen at one junction end. The rearrangement joins TRBV12-3 or TRBV12-4 to TRBJ2-1; 14 bases align to TRBD2. This CDR3 has 15 residues. The CDR3 DNA reads as TGTGCCAGCAGCCAGGGACTAGCGGGGGCAAATGAGCAGGTCTTC. It yields the protein CASSQGLAGANEQVF.

This clonotype occurred a few times. The chain combines TRBV5-1 with TRBJ2-7; 7 bases are shared with TRBD1. CDR1 and CDR2 from the germline V gene are SGHRS and YFSETQ. The CDR3 totals 16 residues. The V gene end was trimmed by 5 bases and the J gene end by 0 bases; junction bases not matched to a gene: 11. The CDR3 loop reads CASRTRPRDSSYEQYV. In DNA, the CDR3 is TGCGCCAGCAGGACCAGGCCCCGGGACAGCTCCTACGAGCAGTACGTC.

This sequence joins TRBV6-5 and TRBJ2-1; 15 positions agree with TRBD2. With V trimmed by 2 bases and J by 12 bases, 2 bases remained unmatched. Per germline, CDR1 MNHEY and CDR2 SVGAGI. This CDR3 is 14 amino acids long. The CDR3 nucleotides read TGTGCCAGCAGTTACGGACTAGCGGGGGGGCCGCAGTTCTTC. Its protein product is CASSYGLAGGPQFF.

In this sample, this clonotype turned up a few times. The V gene is TRBV4-1, the J gene TRBJ2-7; D unclear. Looked up from germline, CDR1 is MGHRA and CDR2 is YSYEKL. The length of the CDR3 is 15 residues. Trimming took 0 bases from V and 2 from J, leaving 11 bases between them. Here the CDR3 reads CASSQDRAEAYEQYF. The CDR3 bases are TGCGCCAGCAGCCAAGATCGTGCAGAAGCCTACGAGCAGTACTTC.

This clonotype was detected a few times. The chain employs TRBV5-1 and TRBJ2-2; 8 positions match TRBD1. Germline-derived CDR1 and CDR2 are SGHRS and YFSETQ. This CDR3 has 16 residues. V was clipped by 0 bases and J by 1 base; unmatched bases: 2. As DNA, the CDR3 is TGCGCCAGCAGCTTGGCCGGGACAGGGAACACCGGGGAGCTGTTTTTT. Its translation is CASSLAGTGNTGELFF.

This clonotype was counted at least ten times. The chain has TRBV20-1 and TRBJ2-2; TRBD1 matches at 11 bases. Germline CDR1 reads DFQATT; CDR2 reads SNEGSKA (reference sequence). The CDR3 covers 17 residues. The V and J ends lost 4 bases and 0 bases, in that order; junction bases with no gene match: 7. The chain's CDR3 is CSAKGQGASSNTGELFF. The CDR3 DNA sequence: TGCAGTGCTAAAGGACAGGGGGCCTCTTCGAACACCGGGGAGCTGTTTTTT.

This clonotype has just a few counts. The V gene is TRBV25-1, the J gene TRBJ1-2; 7 bases fit TRBD1. V gave up 6 bases and J gave up 5 bases; unmatched junction bases: 3. CDR1 and CDR2 from the germline V gene are MGHDK and SYGVNS. This CDR3 contains 12 residues. CDR3 in DNA: TGTGCCAGCAGGGGACAGAGTTATGGCTACACCTTC. Translating gives CASRGQSYGYTF.

The chain joins TRBV6-5 to TRBJ1-5; 7 nucleotides match TRBD1. In germline, CDR1 is MNHEY, CDR2 SVGAGI. The junction had 8 bases not matched to a gene; V was cut back by 6 bases and J by 6 bases. The CDR3 sequence is 14 residues long. The CDR3 sequence is CASRLTGRGQPQHF. The CDR3 DNA reads as TGTGCCAGCAGATTGACAGGGAGAGGTCAGCCCCAGCATTTT.

The rearrangement links TRBV6-5 to TRBJ2-3; unclear D gene. This CDR3 spans 15 amino acids. Looked up from germline, CDR1 is MNHEY and CDR2 is SVGAGI. The V gene lost 6 bases and the J gene lost 0 bases, with 13 bases spanning the gap. Written as DNA, the CDR3 is TGTGCCAGCAGCCCCGGCAGGCCGAGCACAGATACGCAGTATTTT. Amino acids: CASSPGRPSTDTQYF.

The chain couples TRBV27 to TRBJ1-6, with 9 bases aligning to TRBD1. Unmatched junction bases numbered 19, after V lost 10 bases and J lost 12 bases. Looked up from germline, CDR1 is MNHEY and CDR2 is SMNVEV (reference sequence). The CDR3 has 16 amino acids. The CDR3 bases are TGTGCCACCCTACAGGGGGCAGGCTGTTGCGGTGGACCCCTCCACTTT. This gives the protein CATLQGAGCCGGPLHF.

The rearrangement uses TRBV28 and TRBJ2-7, with D possibly TRBD1 on 6 matching bases. Per germline, CDR1 MDHEN and CDR2 SYDVKM. V gave up 5 bases and J gave up 3 bases, with 14 bases separating them. The CDR3 runs 14 residues. The CDR3 nucleotides are TGTGCCAGCAGTATCCGGGACAACCACTACGAGCAGTACGTC. It is translated as CASSIRDNHYEQYV.

This clonotype was detected a few times. The rearrangement uses TRBV4-3 and TRBJ2-5, with a tentative D call TRBD1 (5 bases). The CDR3 loop spans 15 amino acids. Germline lookup yields CDR1 LGHNA and CDR2 YSLEER. Trimming cost V 0 bases and J 4 bases, with 12 bases left between them. The CDR3 sequence: CASSQDRAGRETQYF. The DNA for the CDR3 is TGCGCCAGCAGCCAAGACAGGGCAGGGCGAGAGACCCAGTACTTC.

Comments on this clonotype: An end of the junction differs from the germline gene, which may be a read error. The chain is built from TRBV7-7 and TRBJ2-5; D unresolved. Per the germline V gene, CDR1 is SSHAT and CDR2 is FNYEAQ (reference sequence). The CDR3 extends over 13 amino acids. The chain's CDR3 is CASSFTVRETQYF. The CDR3 DNA reads TGTGCTAGCAGCTTTACGGTCCGGGAGACCCAGTACTTC. Full variable domain (remainder filled in from reference TRBV7-7 and TRBJ2-5): GAGVSQSPRYKVTKRGQDVTLRCDPISSHATLYWYQQALGQGPEFLTYFNYEAQPDKSGLPSDRFSAERPEGSISTLTIQRTEQRDSAMYRCASSFTVRETQYFGPGTRLLVL.

The chain combines TRBV7-2 with TRBJ2-3; D is ambiguous. V was pared by 9 bases and J by 1 base, with 17 bases between. In germline, CDR1 is SGHTA, CDR2 FQGNSA. CDR3 length: 15 amino acids. CDR3 sequence: CASPPPGRGTDTQYF. The CDR3 DNA follows: TGTGCCAGTCCCCCCCCCGGGCGCGGCACAGATACGCAGTATTTT.